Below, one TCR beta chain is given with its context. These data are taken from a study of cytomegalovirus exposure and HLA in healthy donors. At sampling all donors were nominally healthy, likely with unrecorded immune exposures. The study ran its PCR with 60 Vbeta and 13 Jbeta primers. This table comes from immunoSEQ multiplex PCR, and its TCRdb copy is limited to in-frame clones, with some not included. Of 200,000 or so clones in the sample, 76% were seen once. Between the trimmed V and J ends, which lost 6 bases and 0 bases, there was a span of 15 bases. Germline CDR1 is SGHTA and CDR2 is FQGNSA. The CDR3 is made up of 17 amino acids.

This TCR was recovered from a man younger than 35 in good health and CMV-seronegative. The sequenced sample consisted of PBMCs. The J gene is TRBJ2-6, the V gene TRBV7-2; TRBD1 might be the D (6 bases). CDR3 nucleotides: TGTGCCAGCAGAATCCAGACAGGAGGCTCTGGGGCCAACGTCCTGACTTTC. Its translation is CASRIQTGGSGANVLTF.